A few counts support the clone carrying this TCR beta chain. The record originates from a study of T-cell memory formation after mild COVID-19. Overall study: Each donor largely had its own TCR clusters.

The CDR3 is 16 residues long. CDR1 is SGHKS and CDR2 is YYEKEE in the germline V gene (reference sequence). Trimming at V came to 0 bases and at J to 8 bases, leaving 7 bases not matched to a gene. The 5'RACE method, run with constant-segment primers, produced TCR alpha and TCR beta cDNA libraries (carrying sample barcodes and UMIs). Each CDR3 protein gets one entry after TCRdb re-called the 5' RACE reads with MiXCR. This table has just under 150,000 distinct CDR3 sequences, 6% appearing once. The sequenced sample consisted of PBMCs or a T cell subset sorted from them (not recorded which). The rearrangement joins TRBV5-5 to TRBJ2-1; 11 positions agree with TRBD2. The TCR comes from an adult woman who had mild COVID-19 (a few samples of this study predate the infection). Cell type and time point are not known. The CDR3 here is CASSLGVLAGGDEQFF. CDR3 nucleotide sequence: TGTGCCAGCAGCTTGGGAGTCCTAGCGGGAGGAGATGAGCAGTTCTTC.